This T cell receptor (beta chain) is drawn from a study of T cells in Graves' hyperthyroidism and ophthalmopathy. Study background: Specimen type is peripheral blood, collected at initial diagnosis prior to any treatment.

Study results and limitations: Median prediction lead before ophthalmopathy onset was 6.5 months with the model.

PBMCs stemmed from more than 7.5 ml fresh peripheral blood. This clonotype was seen more than once but under ten times. Its antigen is undetermined. This clone may be a read error of a much larger clone one base away. TCR beta CDR3 regions were amplified from RNA. The TCR CDR3 first-round RT-PCR relied on the HTBI primer set. TCRdb passed the multiplex PCR reads through MiXCR, listing each CDR3 protein once. Among around 570,000 distinct CDR3 sequences listed, 15% to 20% were seen once. This TCR was sampled from a man between 40 and 49 years old with Graves' ophthalmopathy. Sequencing used blood.

This chain's CDR3 is CASSSSLAGTDTQHF. For the CDR3, the DNA is TGTGCCAGCAGCTCCTCACTAGCGGGCACAGATACGCAGCATTTT. V gene TRBV7-2 combines with J gene TRBJ2-3; D not certain. The J call may be incorrect, as the DNA end agrees better with TRBJ1-5. CDR3 length: 15 residues. Germline assignment: CDR1 SGHTA and CDR2 FQGNSA.